Following are 25 T cell receptor beta chains from one sample sequenced in a study of beta chain features in type 1 diabetes. Overall study results and limits: Shorter TCRB CDR3s, moderately but significantly so, were found in Type 1 diabetes patients in all four CD4+ subsets.

cDNA synthesis used the whole RNA isolate, giving expressed TCRB sequences. Profiled with immunoSEQ multiplex PCR; TCRdb holds only in-frame clones, not every one. Counted here are fewer than 70,000 clones, 50% to 75% occurring once; the ten biggest clones make up 0.29%. These receptors' targets are unknown. Sequenced input: stem cell memory CD4+ T cells from blood. The receptors here all came from a woman in her twenties or thirties with type 1 diabetes.

V usage is TRBV6-5 and J usage is TRBJ2-7; tentative D call: TRBD1 (5 bases). This CDR3 contains 15 residues. Trimming removed 2 bases at V and 4 bases at J, with 15 bases between. The V gene's germline CDR1 is MNHEY and CDR2 SVGAGI. CDR3 in amino acids: CASSYTDQGGYEQYF. The DNA for the CDR3 is TGTGCCAGCAGTTACACGGACCAGGGTGGGTACGAGCAGTACTTC.

This clone has just a few counts. The chain uses TRBV30 and TRBJ2-6; 10 nucleotides agree with TRBD2. The CDR3 has 16 amino acids. The V gene's germline CDR1 is GTSNPN and CDR2 SVGIG (reference sequence). Losses at the gene ends were 7 bases for V and 0 bases for J; bases not matched to a gene: 6. In DNA form, the CDR3 reads TGTGCCTCCTCTACTAGCGGGACCTCTGGGGCCAACGTCCTGACTTTC. Translating it yields CASSTSGTSGANVLTF.

The CDR3 DNA is TGTGCCTGGGGAGACAGAAAAGCTTTCTTT. Its protein is CAWGDRKAFF. V usage is TRBV30 and J usage is TRBJ1-1, with a weak D call TRBD1 (5 bases). Germline V lookup: CDR1 GTSNPN, CDR2 SVGIG (reference sequence). Trimming took 5 bases from V and 9 from J, leaving 10 bases between them. This CDR3 comprises 10 residues.

This clone appeared a few times. In nucleotides, the CDR3 is TGCAGCGTTACAGTGTCGACTTCTCAAAGGGGAGATACGCAGTATTTT. Its translation is CSVTVSTSQRGDTQYF. The chain recombines TRBV29-1 with TRBJ2-3; TRBD1 might be the D (5 bases). With 5 bases removed from V and 5 bases from J, the gap between germline ends came to 23 bases. CDR1 and CDR2 from the germline V gene are SQVTM and ANQGSEA. The CDR3 covers 16 residues.

The rearrangement links TRBV29-1 to TRBJ2-7, with unresolved D. The CDR3 loop spans 11 amino acids. Germline V gives CDR1 SQVTM, CDR2 ANQGSEA. V gave up 3 bases and J gave up 3 bases, with 6 bases separating them. The CDR3 DNA follows: TGCAGCGTTGAGCTACTCTACGAGCAGTACTTC. Translating gives CSVELLYEQYF.

The chain combines TRBV30 with TRBJ1-2; D remains unclear. In germline, CDR1 is GTSNPN, CDR2 SVGIG (reference sequence). Trimming cost V 8 bases and J 8 bases, with 18 bases left between them. The CDR3 has 12 amino acids. The DNA for the CDR3 is TGTGCCGGTGCCCTCCCCGGTAGCGGCTACACCTTC. Translation: CAGALPGSGYTF. Combining the CDR3 with reference TRBV30 and TRBJ1-2 gives the whole variable domain SQTIHQWPATLVQPVGSPLSLECTVEGTSNPNLYWYRQAAGRGLQLLFYSVGIGQISSEVPQNLSASRPQDRQFILSSKKLLLSDSGFYLCAGALPGSGYTFGSGTRLTVV.

J is TRBJ2-5 and V is TRBV28; D remains ambiguous. The CDR3 spans 14 residues. The ends were cut back, 8 bases at V and 3 bases at J, with 16 bases in the middle. Per germline, CDR1 MDHEN and CDR2 SYDVKM. CDR3 DNA: TGTGCCAGCTCGGTGCAGTGGAGAAAAGAGACCCAGTACTTC. Its protein is CASSVQWRKETQYF.

The CDR3 nucleotides are TGTGCCAGCAGCCCTGGACAGGAGCCCCTCTACGAGCAGTACTTC. It encodes CASSPGQEPLYEQYF. This chain connects TRBV5-4 to TRBJ2-7; 7 bases are a match to TRBD1. This CDR3 spans 15 amino acids. Germline assignment: CDR1 SGHNT and CDR2 YYREEE (reference sequence). V was clipped by 4 bases and J by 3 bases; unmatched bases: 10.

The CDR3 here is CAWRGASGRGEQFF. CDR3 nucleotides: TGTGCCTGGAGAGGGGCTAGCGGGAGGGGTGAGCAGTTCTTC. The V call is TRBV30, the J call TRBJ2-1; 12 bases map to TRBD2. From germline, CDR1 is GTSNPN and CDR2 SVGIG (reference sequence). V dropped 3 bases and J dropped 9; count of bases not matched to a gene: 6. The CDR3 extends over 14 amino acids. Based on the CDR3 plus reference TRBV30 and TRBJ2-1, the full variable domain is SQTIHQWPATLVQPVGSPLSLECTVEGTSNPNLYWYRQAAGRGLQLLFYSVGIGQISSEVPQNLSASRPQDRQFILSSKKLLLSDSGFYLCAWRGASGRGEQFFGPGTRLTVL.

This clone was picked up a small number of times. V and J are TRBV28 and TRBJ2-7; D not certain. CDR1 MDHEN and CDR2 SYDVKM come from the germline V gene. The CDR3 runs 11 residues. The CDR3 region has the DNA TGTGCGAGCCGGAGCTCCTACGAGCAGTACTTC. Its translation: CASRSSYEQYF.

The gene calls are TRBV27 and TRBJ2-3; 11 positions agree with TRBD2. V gave up 3 bases and J gave up 12 bases; unmatched junction bases: 8. Germline lookup yields CDR1 MNHEY and CDR2 SMNVEV (reference sequence). The CDR3 extends over 14 amino acids. The CDR3 sequence: CASSLSIAGGPQYF. The CDR3 region has the DNA TGTGCCAGCAGTTTGTCCATAGCGGGAGGGCCCCAGTATTTT.

The chain recombines TRBV7-9 with TRBJ2-5; no clear D gene. This CDR3 has 14 amino acids. In germline, CDR1 is SEHNR, CDR2 FQNEAQ (reference sequence). Trimming cost V 5 bases and J 0 bases, with 10 bases left between them. CDR3: CASSLMSDQETQYF. CDR3 in DNA: TGTGCCAGCAGCCTTATGTCCGACCAAGAGACCCAGTACTTC.

V usage is TRBV18 and J usage is TRBJ1-1; 7 bases are a match to TRBD1. Looked up from germline, CDR1 is KGHSH and CDR2 is LQKENI. The CDR3 totals 13 residues. The ends lost 5 bases at V and 3 bases at J; junction bases unmatched: 3. The CDR3 region has the DNA TGTGCCAGCTCAGACAGGGCTGACACTGAAGCTTTCTTT. Its protein is CASSDRADTEAFF.

This rearrangement joins TRBV5-6 to TRBJ1-5; D is unresolved. The CDR3 extends over 14 amino acids. The germline V gene encodes CDR1 SGHDT and CDR2 YYEEEE. V was shortened by 3 bases and J by 2 bases, with 9 bases between the two germline ends. CDR3 region: CASSSTGGNQPQHF. DNA for the CDR3: TGTGCCAGCAGCTCAACCGGAGGCAATCAGCCCCAGCATTTT.

The chain is built from TRBV19 and TRBJ1-5; D might be TRBD1 (5 bases). Trimming took 7 bases from V and 4 from J, leaving 17 bases between them. CDR3 size: 15 residues. Germline CDR1 is LNHDA and CDR2 is SQIVND (reference sequence). The CDR3 nucleotides are TGTGCCAGTAAGGATCCCAGGGTAGGAAATCAGCCCCAGCATTTT. Translating it yields CASKDPRVGNQPQHF.

This clone was seen only a few times. The rearrangement links TRBV2 to TRBJ2-4; 9 nucleotides match TRBD2. Germline trimming cut 6 bases from V and 3 bases from J; bases unmatched to any gene: 21. The CDR3 contains 20 residues. Per the germline V gene, CDR1 is SNHLY and CDR2 is FYNNEI. The CDR3 loop reads CASSPTLFAGGRRDKNIQYF. In nucleotides, the CDR3 is TGTGCCAGCAGCCCGACTTTGTTTGCGGGAGGGCGAAGGGACAAAAACATTCAGTACTTC.

V and J are TRBV23-1 and TRBJ2-5; TRBD1 is a possible D gene (6 bases). TRBV23-1 is an open reading frame whose function is uncertain. The length of the CDR3 is 14 residues. Trimming shortened V by 7 bases and J by 0 bases, and 12 bases separated the two germline ends. As DNA, the CDR3 is TGCGCCAGCATACGGGGACAAGACCAAGAGACCCAGTACTTC. This codes for CASIRGQDQETQYF.

CDR3: CASRSRGDTEAFF. CDR3 nucleotides: TGTGCCAGCAGATCCAGGGGTGACACTGAAGCTTTCTTT. The chain couples TRBV6-1 to TRBJ1-1, with TRBD1 as a possible D gene (6 bases). Germline lookup yields CDR1 MNHNS and CDR2 SASEGT. There are 13 residues in the CDR3. V dropped 6 bases and J dropped 3 bases, with 11 bases sitting between them.

J is TRBJ1-1 and V is TRBV28; 7 bases are shared with TRBD1. The CDR3 loop spans 14 amino acids. The V and J ends lost 1 base and 7 bases, in that order; junction bases with no gene match: 6. Per the germline V gene, CDR1 is MDHEN and CDR2 is SYDVKM. This CDR3 reads CASSLYTGQVEAFF. In DNA form, the CDR3 reads TGTGCCAGCAGTTTATACACAGGACAGGTTGAAGCTTTCTTT.

The rearrangement links TRBV5-1 to TRBJ2-1; D ambiguous. Germline loops: CDR1 SGHRS, CDR2 YFSETQ. V lost 0 bases and J lost 0, with 10 bases in between. This CDR3 contains 16 residues. Here the CDR3 reads CASSLGYSSSYNEQFF. In nucleotides, the CDR3 is TGCGCCAGCAGCTTGGGTTACTCTAGCTCCTACAATGAGCAGTTCTTC.

This clone occurred once. This rearrangement joins TRBV2 to TRBJ1-5; TRBD1 agrees at 9 bases. The germline CDR1 and CDR2 sequences are SNHLY and FYNNEI. J was trimmed by 5 bases and V by 2 bases; bases with no gene match: 4. This CDR3 has 15 residues. CDR3 sequence (DNA): TGTGCCAGCAGTGAAATGGGACAGGGTGATCAGCCCCAGCATTTT. It yields the protein CASSEMGQGDQPQHF. The full variable domain, rest sourced from reference TRBV2 and TRBJ1-5, is EPEVTQTPSHQVTQMGQEVILRCVPISNHLYFYWYRQILGQKVEFLVSFYNNEISEKSEIFDDQFSVERPDGSNFTLKIRSTKLEDSAMYFCASSEMGQGDQPQHFGDGTRLSIL.

This chain's CDR3 is CASSPRGRISNEQFF. In DNA, the CDR3 is TGTGCCAGCTCACCACGCGGGAGGATTTCCAATGAGCAGTTCTTC. The chain is built from TRBV18 and TRBJ2-1; 8 bases align to TRBD2. Germline V gene lookup returns CDR1 KGHSH and CDR2 LQKENI. The CDR3 has 15 amino acids. V was pared by 1 base and J by 6 bases, with 5 bases of the junction left unmatched.

This clone was seen a single time. The chain links TRBV13 to TRBJ2-5, with TRBD2 matching 13 bases. CDR3 length: 16 amino acids. The V gene's germline CDR1 is PRHDT and CDR2 FYEKMQ (reference sequence). Trimming cost V 5 bases and J 5 bases; bases outside gene matches: 8. CDR3 residues: CASSARLAGGWETQYF. CDR3 sequence (DNA): TGTGCCAGCAGCGCCCGACTAGCGGGAGGATGGGAGACCCAGTACTTC.

The CDR3 sequence is CASSLGGLAELAKNIQYF. The CDR3 DNA reads TGCGCCAGCAGCTTGGGGGGACTAGCGGAGTTAGCCAAAAACATTCAGTACTTC. This chain links TRBV5-1 with TRBJ2-4; 11 positions agree with TRBD2. CDR3 length equals 18 residues. Germline-derived CDR1 and CDR2 are SGHRS and YFSETQ. Losses at the gene ends were 0 bases for V and 0 bases for J; bases not matched to a gene: 5.

The chain uses TRBV19 and TRBJ2-1; 7 bases agree with TRBD2. V lost 11 bases, J lost 7 bases, and 14 bases stayed unmatched. The CDR3 has 14 residues. CDR1 and CDR2 (germline): LNHDA, SQIVND (reference sequence). The CDR3 is CAARASGRRNEQFF. CDR3 sequence (DNA): TGTGCCGCTAGGGCTAGCGGACGGAGAAATGAGCAGTTCTTC.